The 20 T cell receptor beta chains listed next were all sequenced from one sample in a study of T cells in Graves' hyperthyroidism and ophthalmopathy. TCR beta CDR3 regions were amplified from RNA. The TCR CDR3 first-round RT-PCR relied on the HTBI primer set. TCRdb fed the multiplex PCR reads into MiXCR, producing one record per CDR3 protein. Among roughly 400,000 distinct CDR3 sequences listed, 25% were seen once. What was sequenced was blood. Source of these receptors: a middle-aged man with Graves' hyperthyroidism.

This clonotype was observed at least ten times. V usage is TRBV9 and J usage is TRBJ2-4; D possibly corresponds to TRBD1 (5 bases). Germline V gene lookup returns CDR1 SGDLS and CDR2 YYNGEE. Deletions cut 4 bases from V and 7 bases from J, with 12 bases between. There are 13 residues in the CDR3. The CDR3 region has the DNA TGTGCCAGCAGCCCCGCCGCAGGGAACATTCAGTACTTC. It codes for CASSPAAGNIQYF.

This clonotype has only a few counts. DNA for the CDR3: TGTGCCAGCAGCGTAGTGGCTAGCGGAGAGCAGTATTTT. As protein: CASSVVASGEQYF. This sequence joins TRBV9 and TRBJ2-3, with 7 nucleotides matching TRBD2. This CDR3 spans 13 amino acids. V shed 0 bases and J 11 bases; nucleotides not matched to a gene: 6. Germline V lookup: CDR1 SGDLS, CDR2 YYNGEE.

A note on this clonotype: This clone may be a read error of a much larger clone one base away. The J gene is TRBJ1-1, the V gene TRBV12-3 or TRBV12-4; maybe TRBD1 (5 bases). This CDR3 is 14 amino acids long. The CDR3: CASKMDTVNTGAFF. The CDR3 bases are TGTGCCAGCAAAATGGACACGGTGAACACTGGAGCTTTCTTT.

With respect to this clonotype: A much more abundant neighbour one base away suggests this may be a read error. The chain has TRBV2 and TRBJ2-1, with D hard to call. CDR3 length: 16 amino acids. Germline V gene lookup returns CDR1 SNHLY and CDR2 FYNNEI. CDR3 protein: CASGETETASYNEQFF. CDR3 DNA: TGTGCCAGCGGTGAAACTGAAACGGCCTCCTACAATGAGCAGTTCTTC.

This clonotype was found many times. V and J are TRBV11-3 and TRBJ2-5; perhaps D is TRBD1 or TRBD2 (5 bases each). The CDR3 sequence is 13 residues long. CDR1 SGHNT and CDR2 YENEEA come from the germline V gene. Trimming left V 5 bases short and J 1 base short, with 8 bases between. CDR3 sequence reads: CASSRDGQETQYF. The CDR3, as DNA: TGTGCCAGCAGCCGGGACGGCCAAGAGACCCAGTACTTC.

This clonotype was counted ten times or more. The chain is built from TRBV6-6 and TRBJ1-1; D remains unclear. CDR1 and CDR2 from the germline V gene are MNHNY and SVGAGI (reference sequence). This CDR3 is 15 amino acids long. V lost 0 bases and J lost 0, with 8 bases in between. CDR3 nucleotide sequence: TGTGCCAGCAGTTACTCCCATAGGATGAACACTGAAGCTTTCTTT. Amino acids: CASSYSHRMNTEAFF.

CDR3 sequence: CASSSRWAGGVYEQYF. The CDR3 nucleotides are TGTGCCAGCAGTTCACGCTGGGCAGGGGGCGTCTACGAGCAGTACTTC. The chain combines TRBV28 with TRBJ2-7; TRBD1 aligns across 8 bases. Germline values: CDR1 MDHEN, CDR2 SYDVKM. The CDR3 covers 16 residues. The junction had 11 bases not matched to a gene; V was cut back by 4 bases and J by 3 bases. Full variable domain (missing parts from reference TRBV28 and TRBJ2-7): DVKVTQSSRYLVKRTGEKVFLECVQDMDHENMFWYRQDPGLGLRLIYFSYDVKMKEKGDIPEGYSVSREKKERFSLILESASTNQTSMYLCASSSRWAGGVYEQYFGPGTRLTVT.

This clonotype was observed a few times. The V gene is TRBV5-6, the J gene TRBJ2-7; D is tentatively TRBD1 or TRBD2 (5 bases each). CDR3 size: 14 residues. The germline gives CDR1 SGHDT, CDR2 YYEEEE. Between the trimmed V and J ends, which lost 1 base and 7 bases, there was a span of 15 bases. The CDR3 loop reads CASSLLGGLGEQYF. Here the CDR3 DNA reads TGTGCCAGCAGCTTGCTTGGGGGATTGGGGGAGCAGTACTTC.

The chain joins TRBV29-1 to TRBJ2-1, with TRBD2 matching 11 bases. J lost 8 bases, V lost 5 bases, and 5 bases had no gene match. This CDR3 has 13 amino acids. Germline lookup yields CDR1 SQVTM and CDR2 ANQGSEA. DNA for the CDR3: TGCAGCGTTAGTAGCGGGAGGGCCTATGAGCAGTTCTTC. Translated, it gives CSVSSGRAYEQFF.

The chain joins TRBV29-1 to TRBJ2-1, with TRBD2 as a possible D gene (6 bases). CDR1 and CDR2 from the germline V gene are SQVTM and ANQGSEA. Between the trimmed V and J ends, which lost 3 bases and 0 bases, there was a span of 12 bases. The CDR3 contains 15 residues. The DNA for the CDR3 is TGCAGCGTTGAGTCGGGAGTGGACTCCTACAATGAGCAGTTCTTC. Encoded protein: CSVESGVDSYNEQFF.

This clonotype has ten or more counts. The chain combines TRBV11-2 with TRBJ1-2; D gene unclear. Germline V gene sequence: CDR1 SGHAT, CDR2 FQNNGV. Trimming took 5 bases from V and 2 from J, leaving 12 bases between them. The CDR3 consists of 14 residues. CDR3 DNA: TGTGCCAGCAGCAGGGAGGGCAAAAACTATGGCTACACCTTC. It specifies CASSREGKNYGYTF.

Only a few counts were recorded for this clonotype. V usage is TRBV20-1 and J usage is TRBJ1-5; D not resolved. V was clipped by 5 bases and J by 0 bases, with 8 bases between them. The CDR3 spans 13 residues. The V gene's germline CDR1 is DFQATT and CDR2 SNEGSKA (reference sequence). CDR3 sequence reads: CSAQGNSNQPQHF. The CDR3 DNA reads TGCAGTGCTCAAGGGAATAGCAATCAGCCCCAGCATTTT.

This clonotype has ten or more counts. V and J are TRBV2 and TRBJ2-1; D is unclear. In germline, CDR1 is SNHLY, CDR2 FYNNEI. The length of the CDR3 is 13 residues. V lost 5 bases and J lost 5, with 10 bases in between. CDR3 sequence reads: CASSPESDNEQFF. CDR3 DNA sequence: TGTGCCAGCAGTCCAGAGTCTGACAATGAGCAGTTCTTC.

This clonotype was recorded at least ten times. The chain recombines TRBV28 with TRBJ2-3; 10 bases match TRBD2. The CDR3 runs to 16 residues. Germline V gene lookup returns CDR1 MDHEN and CDR2 SYDVKM. With 3 bases clipped from V and 10 bases from J, the junction kept 13 bases outside the gene matches. DNA for the CDR3: TGTGCCAGCAGTTTGGCTAGCGGGAGCCTGCGGGGATCGCAGTATTTT. It encodes CASSLASGSLRGSQYF. Drawing the rest from reference TRBV28 and TRBJ2-3, the complete variable domain is DVKVTQSSRYLVKRTGEKVFLECVQDMDHENMFWYRQDPGLGLRLIYFSYDVKMKEKGDIPEGYSVSREKKERFSLILESASTNQTSMYLCASSLASGSLRGSQYFGPGTRLTVL.

This clonotype was seen more than once but under ten times. V is TRBV28 and J is TRBJ2-3; the D gene could be TRBD1 or TRBD2 (5 bases each). This CDR3 comprises 16 residues. Trimming cost V 7 bases and J 5 bases, with 22 bases left between them. Germline V CDR1 and CDR2: MDHEN, SYDVKM. Here the CDR3 DNA reads TGTGCCAGCAACCCCCCCGGGACCTCGTGGGGAGATACGCAGTATTTT. Translated: CASNPPGTSWGDTQYF.

The chain uses TRBV29-1 and TRBJ2-6; 7 bases are shared with TRBD2. Germline V lookup: CDR1 SQVTM, CDR2 ANQGSEA. V was pared by 8 bases and J by 2 bases, with 3 bases of the junction left unmatched. The CDR3 totals 13 residues. The CDR3 nucleotides are TGCAGCCAACGGGGGGCTGGGGCCAACGTCCTGACTTTC. It specifies CSQRGAGANVLTF. Based on the CDR3 plus reference TRBV29-1 and TRBJ2-6, the full variable domain is SAVISQKPSRDICQRGTSLTIQCQVDSQVTMMFWYRQQPGQSLTLIATANQGSEATYESGFVIDKFPISRPNLTFSTLTVSNMSPEDSSIYLCSQRGAGANVLTFGAGSRLTVL.

This clonotype occurred a few times. The rearrangement links TRBV20-1 to TRBJ1-2; D not certain. V lost 1 base to trimming and J lost 4 bases, with 4 bases between them. Germline V gene lookup returns CDR1 DFQATT and CDR2 SNEGSKA (reference sequence). There are 11 residues in the CDR3. CDR3 sequence reads: CSARGSYGYTF. For the CDR3, the DNA is TGCAGTGCTAGAGGTTCCTATGGCTACACCTTC.

The chain joins TRBV7-9 to TRBJ1-1, with D uncertain. Germline CDR1 reads SEHNR; CDR2 reads FQNEAQ (reference sequence). This CDR3 spans 13 amino acids. V gave up 7 bases and J gave up 0 bases, with 9 bases separating them. The CDR3 loop is CASNDVMNTEAFF. Here the CDR3 DNA reads TGTGCCAGCAATGATGTCATGAACACTGAAGCTTTCTTT.

This clonotype has only a few counts. The chain employs TRBV5-1 and TRBJ1-1; D is unclear. The CDR3 is 14 amino acids. CDR1 is SGHRS, CDR2 YFSETQ, per germline. Trimming removed 4 bases from V and 1 base from J, with 11 bases in between. CDR3 region: CASSQQTTNTEAFF. The DNA for the CDR3 is TGCGCCAGCAGCCAACAGACGACGAACACTGAAGCTTTCTTT.

J is TRBJ2-7 and V is TRBV20-1, with TRBD1 matching over 10 bases. V was pared by 3 bases and J by 3 bases, with 5 bases of the junction left unmatched. Germline CDR1 reads DFQATT; CDR2 reads SNEGSKA (reference sequence). The CDR3 consists of 14 residues. The CDR3 coding sequence is TGCAGTGCTAGGGGTGACAGGGGGCACTACGAGCAGTACTTC. Its protein product is CSARGDRGHYEQYF.